Each of the 15 T cell receptor beta chains below was sequenced from the same sample in a study of blood T cell repertoires in COVID-19. The protocol was immunoSEQ multiplex PCR, while the TCRdb copy is restricted to in-frame clones and leaves out a portion. The table shows around 140,000 clones, with approximately 84% occurring only once. The sample was peripheral blood. These receptors were collected from a human donor in a cohort sampled during active COVID-19.

This sequence joins TRBV4-1 and TRBJ2-1; 11 bases are shared with TRBD2. Trimming cost V 3 bases and J 7 bases; bases outside gene matches: 14. Germline CDR1 and CDR2: MGHRA and YSYEKL. CDR3 length equals 18 residues. The CDR3 protein is CASSHLSPVAGGRNEQFF. The CDR3 DNA sequence: TGCGCCAGCAGCCATTTATCCCCTGTAGCGGGGGGGCGGAATGAGCAGTTCTTC.

This chain uses TRBV3-1 (or the pseudogene TRBV3-2) with TRBJ2-3, with 10 bases lining up with TRBD2. The CDR3 spans 16 residues. The ends lost 4 bases at V and 2 bases at J; junction bases unmatched: 6. CDR1 and CDR2 from the germline V gene are LGHDT and YNNKEL (reference sequence). CDR3 loop: CASSPLAGVPTDTQYF. CDR3 in DNA: TGTGCCAGCAGCCCTCTAGCGGGAGTTCCCACAGATACGCAGTATTTT.

This rearrangement joins TRBV2 to TRBJ2-7; the match to TRBD1 covers 9 bases. Germline loops: CDR1 SNHLY, CDR2 FYNNEI. The CDR3 is made up of 13 amino acids. The V segment lost 6 bases and the J segment 5 bases; nucleotides outside the gene matches: 5. This CDR3 reads CASRGDRGNEQYF. CDR3 DNA sequence: TGTGCCAGCAGGGGAGACAGGGGGAACGAGCAGTACTTC.

V usage is TRBV5-6 and J usage is TRBJ2-7, with D perhaps TRBD1 (6 bases). The germline CDR1 and CDR2 sequences are SGHDT and YYEEEE. The CDR3 has 14 residues. The V end lost 2 bases, the J end lost 2 bases, and 11 bases lay between the germline ends. The CDR3 is CASSFVDRPYEQYF. CDR3 bases: TGTGCCAGCAGCTTCGTAGACAGGCCCTACGAGCAGTACTTC.

The chain uses TRBV28 and TRBJ2-1; 8 bases are a match to TRBD1. The CDR3 consists of 13 residues. Unmatched junction bases numbered 5, after V lost 6 bases and J lost 7 bases. Germline assignment: CDR1 MDHEN and CDR2 SYDVKM. The CDR3 loop is CASRQTGGNEQFF. CDR3 in DNA: TGTGCCAGCAGACAAACAGGGGGGAATGAGCAGTTCTTC. Full variable domain (missing parts from reference TRBV28 and TRBJ2-1): DVKVTQSSRYLVKRTGEKVFLECVQDMDHENMFWYRQDPGLGLRLIYFSYDVKMKEKGDIPEGYSVSREKKERFSLILESASTNQTSMYLCASRQTGGNEQFFGPGTRLTVL.

The genes are TRBV19 and TRBJ2-7, with 11 bases identical to TRBD2. CDR1 is LNHDA and CDR2 is SQIVND in the germline V gene (reference sequence). V shed 6 bases, J shed 0 bases, and the junction held 13 bases outside the gene matches. This CDR3 has 18 residues. CDR3: CASRTTSGAFHSSYEQYV. CDR3 DNA sequence: TGTGCCAGTAGGACGACTAGCGGGGCATTTCATAGCTCCTACGAGCAGTACGTC.

V is TRBV7-8 and J is TRBJ1-1; 9 nucleotides line up with TRBD1. V gave up 1 base and J gave up 1 base; unmatched junction bases: 7. CDR1 SGHVS and CDR2 FQNEAQ come from the germline V gene. The CDR3 covers 17 residues. CDR3 DNA: TGTGCCAGCAGCTTAGGAGGTGGGACAGGGCCGAACACTGAAGCTTTCTTT. Translating it yields CASSLGGGTGPNTEAFF.

This chain joins TRBV2 and TRBJ1-2, with TRBD1 identical over 8 bases. The length of the CDR3 is 14 residues. Germline assignment: CDR1 SNHLY and CDR2 FYNNEI. V shed 4 bases and J 5 bases; nucleotides not matched to a gene: 6. The CDR3: CASSVQGTGYGYTF. CDR3 bases: TGTGCCAGCAGTGTCCAAGGGACAGGATATGGCTACACCTTC.

This chain joins TRBV7-8 and TRBJ2-5; 7 bases line up with TRBD1. The J segment lost 2 bases and the V segment lost 7 bases, leaving 10 bases of the junction unmatched. This CDR3 is 15 amino acids long. Germline V gene sequence: CDR1 SGHVS, CDR2 FQNEAQ. The CDR3 here is CASTHSGGQQETQYF. For the CDR3, the DNA is TGTGCCAGCACTCATAGTGGGGGACAGCAAGAGACCCAGTACTTC.

The chain links TRBV29-1 to TRBJ2-7; 8 nucleotides match TRBD1. The CDR3 runs 14 residues. Germline-derived CDR1 and CDR2 are SQVTM and ANQGSEA. V lost 2 bases, J lost 5 bases, and 8 bases stayed unmatched. The CDR3 loop reads CSVEKGTGDNEQYF. The CDR3 DNA sequence: TGCAGCGTTGAAAAAGGGACAGGCGATAACGAGCAGTACTTC.

V gene TRBV27 combines with J gene TRBJ2-6, with 11 bases lining up with TRBD1. Per germline, CDR1 MNHEY and CDR2 SMNVEV (reference sequence). There are 19 residues in the CDR3. The ends lost 4 bases at V and 4 bases at J; junction bases unmatched: 12. This CDR3 is CASSSSRGQGGAGANVLTF. DNA for the CDR3: TGTGCCAGCAGTTCCTCTAGGGGACAGGGGGGCGCGGGGGCCAACGTCCTGACTTTC.

In its sample, this clone was seen a few times. The chain joins TRBV4-1 to TRBJ1-3; no clear D gene. Trimming pared 0 bases from V and 0 bases from J, leaving 12 bases between. Germline V gives CDR1 MGHRA, CDR2 YSYEKL. There are 17 residues in the CDR3. CDR3 sequence: CASSQERRDNSGNTIYF. As DNA, the CDR3 is TGCGCCAGCAGCCAAGAAAGGAGGGATAACTCTGGAAACACCATATATTTT.

The chain uses TRBV27 and TRBJ2-1, with 10 bases matching TRBD2. The CDR3 extends over 14 amino acids. Germline-derived CDR1 and CDR2 are MNHEY and SMNVEV (reference sequence). J was trimmed by 7 bases and V by 7 bases; bases with no gene match: 7. CDR3 bases: TGTGCCAGCACTCTAACTAGCGGGGCGAATGAGCAGTTCTTC. Its translation: CASTLTSGANEQFF.

The chain uses TRBV5-4 and TRBJ2-2; 7 bases map to TRBD2. Germline V gene lookup returns CDR1 SGHNT and CDR2 YYREEE (reference sequence). This CDR3 is 19 amino acids long. Losses at the gene ends were 3 bases for V and 4 bases for J; bases not matched to a gene: 18. CDR3 coding DNA: TGTGCCAGCAGCTCTACGGGAGGTTTAAGCGGGGCAGGCACCGGGGAGCTGTTTTTT. Protein product: CASSSTGGLSGAGTGELFF.

The chain combines TRBV4-1 with TRBJ2-5; perhaps TRBD1 as D (5 bases). The V gene lost 5 bases and the J gene lost 4 bases, with 14 bases spanning the gap. The CDR3 consists of 14 residues. Germline V gives CDR1 MGHRA, CDR2 YSYEKL. The CDR3: CASSTTDTIETQYF. For the CDR3, the DNA is TGCGCCAGCAGCACAACGGACACGATAGAGACCCAGTACTTC.